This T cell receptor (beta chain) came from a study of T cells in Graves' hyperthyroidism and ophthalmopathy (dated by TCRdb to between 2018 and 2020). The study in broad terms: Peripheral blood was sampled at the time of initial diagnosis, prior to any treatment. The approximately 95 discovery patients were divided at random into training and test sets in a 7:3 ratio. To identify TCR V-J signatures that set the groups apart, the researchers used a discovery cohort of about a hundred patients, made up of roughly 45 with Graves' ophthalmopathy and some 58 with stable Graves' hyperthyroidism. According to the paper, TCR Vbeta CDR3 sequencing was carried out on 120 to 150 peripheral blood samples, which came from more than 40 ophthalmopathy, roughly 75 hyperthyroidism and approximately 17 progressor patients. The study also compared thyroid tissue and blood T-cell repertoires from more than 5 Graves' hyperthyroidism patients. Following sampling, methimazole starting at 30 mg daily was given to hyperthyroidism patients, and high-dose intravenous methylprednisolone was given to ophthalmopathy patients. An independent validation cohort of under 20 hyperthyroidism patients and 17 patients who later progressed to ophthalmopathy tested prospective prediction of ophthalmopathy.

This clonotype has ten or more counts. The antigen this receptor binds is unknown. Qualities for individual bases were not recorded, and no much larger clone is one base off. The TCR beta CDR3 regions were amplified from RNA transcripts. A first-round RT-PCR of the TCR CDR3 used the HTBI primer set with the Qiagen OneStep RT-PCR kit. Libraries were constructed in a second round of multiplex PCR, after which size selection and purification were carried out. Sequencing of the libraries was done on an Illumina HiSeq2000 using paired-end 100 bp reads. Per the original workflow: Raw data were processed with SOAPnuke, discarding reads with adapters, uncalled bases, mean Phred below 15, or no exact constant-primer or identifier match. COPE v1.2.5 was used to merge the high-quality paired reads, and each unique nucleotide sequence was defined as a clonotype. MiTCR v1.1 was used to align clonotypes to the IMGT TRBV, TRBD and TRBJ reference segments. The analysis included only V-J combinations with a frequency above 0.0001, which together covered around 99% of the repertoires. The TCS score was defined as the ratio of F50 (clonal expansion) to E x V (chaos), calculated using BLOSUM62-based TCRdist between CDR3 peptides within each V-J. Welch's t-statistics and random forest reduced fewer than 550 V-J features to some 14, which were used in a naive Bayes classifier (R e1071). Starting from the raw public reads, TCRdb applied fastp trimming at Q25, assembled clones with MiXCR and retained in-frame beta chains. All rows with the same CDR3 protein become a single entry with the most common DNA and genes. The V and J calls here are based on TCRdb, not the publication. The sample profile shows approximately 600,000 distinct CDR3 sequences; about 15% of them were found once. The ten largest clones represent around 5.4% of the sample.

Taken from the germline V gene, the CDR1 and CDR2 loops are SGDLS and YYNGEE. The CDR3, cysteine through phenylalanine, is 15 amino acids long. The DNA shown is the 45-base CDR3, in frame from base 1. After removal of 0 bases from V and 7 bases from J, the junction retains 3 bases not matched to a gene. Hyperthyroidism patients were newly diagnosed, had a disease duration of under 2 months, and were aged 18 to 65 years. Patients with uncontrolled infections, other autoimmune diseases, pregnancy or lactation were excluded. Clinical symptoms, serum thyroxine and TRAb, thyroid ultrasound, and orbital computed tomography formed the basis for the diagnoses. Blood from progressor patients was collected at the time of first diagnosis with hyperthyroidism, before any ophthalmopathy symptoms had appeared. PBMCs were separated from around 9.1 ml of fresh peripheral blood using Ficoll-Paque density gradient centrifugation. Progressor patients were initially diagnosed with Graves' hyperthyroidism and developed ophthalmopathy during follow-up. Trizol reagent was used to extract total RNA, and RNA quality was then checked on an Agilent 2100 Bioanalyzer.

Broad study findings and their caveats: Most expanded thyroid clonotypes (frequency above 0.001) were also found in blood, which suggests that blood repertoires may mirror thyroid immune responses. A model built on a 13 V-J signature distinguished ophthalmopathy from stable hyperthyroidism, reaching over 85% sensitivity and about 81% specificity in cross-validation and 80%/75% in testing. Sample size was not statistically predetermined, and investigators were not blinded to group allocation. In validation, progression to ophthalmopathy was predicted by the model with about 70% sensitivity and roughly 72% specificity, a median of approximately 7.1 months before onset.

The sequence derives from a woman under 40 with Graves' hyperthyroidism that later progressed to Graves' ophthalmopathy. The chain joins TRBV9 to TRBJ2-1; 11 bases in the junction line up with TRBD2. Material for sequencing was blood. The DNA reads TGTGCCAGCAGCGTAGGTAGCGGGAGGGGGAATGAGCAGTTCTTC. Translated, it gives CASSVGSGRGNEQFF.